This T cell receptor beta chain was captured by sequencing in a study of Tregs in tolerant kidney transplant recipients. V shed 4 bases, J shed 5 bases, and the junction held 6 bases outside the gene matches. This CDR3 comprises 14 residues. Germline V gene lookup returns CDR1 SGHRS and CDR2 YFSETQ. Unstimulated Tregs (CD4+CD25+CD127-) and CD4+CD25- non-Tregs were sorted from PBMCs. Only in-frame clones appear in the TCRdb table, and some are missing; sequencing was by immunoSEQ multiplex PCR. The table lists approximately 260,000 clones, roughly four fifths of them singletons, with about 0.64% in the top ten.

The rearrangement uses TRBV5-1 and TRBJ1-2, with 9 bases fitting TRBD1. The TCR comes from a human donor in good health. The source material was CD4+ T cells from blood. The CDR3 coding sequence is TGCGCCAGCAGCATCGGGACAGGGTCGTATGGCTACACCTTC. Its translation is CASSIGTGSYGYTF.